The rows below give T cell receptor beta chains drawn from one sample of a study of cytomegalovirus exposure and HLA in healthy donors. Sequenced by immunoSEQ multiplex PCR; TCRdb stores in-frame clones only, minus some. The sample shows about 65,000 clones, 90% to 95% of them seen only once. Sequencing input: PBMCs. The source of these receptors is a woman in her late teens or twenties in good health and CMV-seronegative. CDR3s include the opening cysteine and the closing phenylalanine or tryptophan. Fields, in order: CDR3 protein, CDR3 DNA, J gene, D gene, V gene, clone size. D genes are given only for firm matches. Clone size appears in some rows only: once, few, many, or a class for an expanded clone.

CDR3 protein: CASSLDVFGSETQYF; CDR3 DNA: TGTGCCAGCAGCTTAGACGTCTTCGGTTCGGAGACCCAGTACTTC; J gene: TRBJ2-5; D gene: .; V gene: TRBV11-1; clone size: .
CDR3 protein: CASSPGGEPQHF; CDR3 DNA: TGTGCCAGCAGCCCCGGAGGGGAGCCCCAGCATTTT; J gene: TRBJ1-5; D gene: .; V gene: TRBV28; clone size: .
CDR3 protein: CASSELMAGNSPLHF; CDR3 DNA: TGTGCCAGCAGTGAATTGATGGCGGGGAATTCACCCCTCCACTTT; J gene: TRBJ1-6; D gene: .; V gene: TRBV2; clone size: .
CDR3 protein: CASSLGDEQYF; CDR3 DNA: TGTGCCAGCAGCCTCGGAGACGAGCAGTACTTC; J gene: TRBJ2-7; D gene: .; V gene: TRBV7-9; clone size: .
CDR3 protein: CASSAGGEALGYTF; CDR3 DNA: TGTGCCAGCAGTGCTGGGGGCGAGGCCTTAGGCTACACCTTC; J gene: TRBJ1-2; D gene: .; V gene: TRBV6-1; clone size: many
CDR3 protein: CASSRTSGRDTQYF; CDR3 DNA: TGTGCCAGCAGTCGAACTAGCGGGAGGGATACGCAGTATTTT; J gene: TRBJ2-3; D gene: TRBD2; V gene: TRBV27; clone size: .
CDR3 protein: CAGASGEYNEQFF; CDR3 DNA: TGTGCCGGAGCTAGCGGGGAGTACAATGAGCAGTTCTTC; J gene: TRBJ2-1; D gene: TRBD2; V gene: TRBV6-1; clone size: .
CDR3 protein: CASRQGINQPQHF; CDR3 DNA: TGTGCCAGCAGACAGGGGATCAATCAGCCCCAGCATTTT; J gene: TRBJ1-5; D gene: TRBD1; V gene: TRBV28; clone size: .
CDR3 protein: CASSQALGGDTQYF; CDR3 DNA: TGCGCCAGCAGCCAAGCCCTAGGCGGGGATACGCAGTATTTT; J gene: TRBJ2-3; D gene: .; V gene: TRBV4-1; clone size: .
CDR3 protein: CATEGQGSDEQFF; CDR3 DNA: TGTGCCACCGAGGGACAGGGGAGCGATGAGCAGTTCTTC; J gene: TRBJ2-1; D gene: TRBD1; V gene: TRBV10-3; clone size: .
CDR3 protein: CASSQAQRDGEQYF; CDR3 DNA: TGTGCCAGCAGCCAAGCCCAGCGTGACGGCGAGCAGTACTTC; J gene: TRBJ2-7; D gene: .; V gene: TRBV4-2; clone size: .
CDR3 protein: CASSEVGGPTLGYGYTF; CDR3 DNA: TGTGCCAGCAGTGAAGTAGGGGGTCCCACTCTAGGCTATGGCTACACCTTC; J gene: TRBJ1-2; D gene: .; V gene: TRBV6-1; clone size: .
CDR3 protein: CASRLTGATGELFF; CDR3 DNA: TGTGCCAGCAGATTGACAGGAGCCACCGGGGAGCTGTTTTTT; J gene: TRBJ2-2; D gene: .; V gene: TRBV11-3; clone size: .
CDR3 protein: CASSLVLAGGGETQYF; CDR3 DNA: TGCGCCAGCAGCTTGGTCCTAGCGGGAGGTGGAGAGACCCAGTACTTC; J gene: TRBJ2-5; D gene: TRBD2; V gene: TRBV5-1; clone size: .
CDR3 protein: CASSPNREKLFF; CDR3 DNA: TGTGCCAGCAGCCCAAACCGGGAAAAACTGTTTTTT; J gene: TRBJ1-4; D gene: .; V gene: TRBV13; clone size: .
CDR3 protein: CASSLVPRDRGVHEQYF; CDR3 DNA: TGCGCCAGCAGCTTGGTACCCCGGGACAGGGGGGTTCACGAGCAGTACTTC; J gene: TRBJ2-7; D gene: TRBD1; V gene: TRBV5-1; clone size: .
CDR3 protein: CASSPMTGGAGEAFF; CDR3 DNA: TGTGCCAGCAGCCCAATGACAGGGGGCGCGGGTGAAGCTTTCTTT; J gene: TRBJ1-1; D gene: TRBD1; V gene: TRBV7-6; clone size: .
CDR3 protein: CASSLPGGGGTEAFF; CDR3 DNA: TGCGCCAGCAGCCTCCCGGGGGGTGGCGGCACTGAAGCTTTCTTT; J gene: TRBJ1-1; D gene: .; V gene: TRBV5-1; clone size: .
CDR3 protein: CASSLEAETNYGYTF; CDR3 DNA: TGTGCCAGCAGCTTAGAAGCGGAGACTAACTATGGCTACACCTTC; J gene: TRBJ1-2; D gene: .; V gene: TRBV7-6; clone size: .
CDR3 protein: CASSRGRGAIVDGYTF; CDR3 DNA: TGTGCCAGCAGCCGGGGACGGGGGGCCATTGTGGATGGCTACACCTTC; J gene: TRBJ1-2; D gene: .; V gene: TRBV5-6; clone size: .
CDR3 protein: CASSAPGQKNEKLFF; CDR3 DNA: TGCGCCAGCAGCGCTCCGGGACAGAAAAATGAAAAACTGTTTTTT; J gene: TRBJ1-4; D gene: TRBD1; V gene: TRBV4-1; clone size: .
CDR3 protein: CASNPELRQVAYTF; CDR3 DNA: TGTGCCAGCAACCCCGAGCTCCGACAGGTCGCCTACACCTTC; J gene: TRBJ1-2; D gene: .; V gene: TRBV28; clone size: .
CDR3 protein: CASSSPGFSELFF; CDR3 DNA: TGTGCCAGCAGCTCTCCAGGGTTCTCGGAACTGTTTTTT; J gene: TRBJ1-4; D gene: .; V gene: TRBV5-5; clone size: once
CDR3 protein: CAISELLSTDTQYF; CDR3 DNA: TGTGCCATCAGTGAATTACTCAGCACAGATACGCAGTATTTT; J gene: TRBJ2-3; D gene: .; V gene: TRBV10-3; clone size: .
CDR3 protein: CASSFFQAYEQYF; CDR3 DNA: TGTGCCAGCAGCTTTTTCCAGGCCTACGAGCAGTACTTC; J gene: TRBJ2-7; D gene: .; V gene: TRBV7-2; clone size: .
CDR3 protein: CASRPTGGMVGKLFF; CDR3 DNA: TGTGCCAGCAGGCCCACAGGGGGCATGGTGGGGAAACTGTTTTTT; J gene: TRBJ1-4; D gene: TRBD1; V gene: TRBV11-2; clone size: .
CDR3 protein: CASRSLGGAQNEQFF; CDR3 DNA: TGTGCCAGCAGATCTTTAGGGGGGGCGCAGAATGAGCAGTTCTTC; J gene: TRBJ2-1; D gene: .; V gene: TRBV5-6; clone size: .
CDR3 protein: CASSLSSGGNTDTQYF; CDR3 DNA: TGTGCCAGCAGCTTATCGAGTGGCGGGAACACAGATACGCAGTATTTT; J gene: TRBJ2-3; D gene: .; V gene: TRBV7-8; clone size: once
CDR3 protein: CASSPTVPSGNTIYF; CDR3 DNA: TGTGCCAGCAGCCCCACAGTCCCCTCTGGAAACACCATATATTTT; J gene: TRBJ1-3; D gene: .; V gene: TRBV7-2; clone size: .
CDR3 protein: CASSVQGGMNTEAFF; CDR3 DNA: TGTGCCAGCAGTGTACAGGGGGGTATGAACACTGAAGCTTTCTTT; J gene: TRBJ1-1; D gene: TRBD1; V gene: TRBV2; clone size: .
CDR3 protein: CASSLGLGGYNEQFF; CDR3 DNA: TGTGCCAGCAGTTTAGGACTAGGGGGCTACAATGAGCAGTTCTTC; J gene: TRBJ2-1; D gene: .; V gene: TRBV27; clone size: .
CDR3 protein: CASSTLRGAGDTQYF; CDR3 DNA: TGTGCCAGCAGCACATTGCGGGGGGCCGGAGATACGCAGTATTTT; J gene: TRBJ2-3; D gene: TRBD2; V gene: TRBV11-2; clone size: few
CDR3 protein: CASSPKTGGTGHYGYTF; CDR3 DNA: TGTGCCAGCAGCCCTAAGACTGGAGGGACAGGGCACTATGGCTACACCTTC; J gene: TRBJ1-2; D gene: TRBD1; V gene: TRBV9; clone size: .
CDR3 protein: CASSASGGNTGELFF; CDR3 DNA: TGTGCCAGCAGCGCGTCCGGGGGGAACACCGGGGAGCTGTTTTTT; J gene: TRBJ2-2; D gene: .; V gene: TRBV9; clone size: .
CDR3 protein: CASSMGTSGFPYEQYF; CDR3 DNA: TGTGCCAGCAGCATGGGGACTAGCGGGTTCCCCTACGAGCAGTACTTC; J gene: TRBJ2-7; D gene: TRBD2; V gene: TRBV7-2; clone size: .
CDR3 protein: CASSQGIAGGPGTDTQYF; CDR3 DNA: TGTGCCAGCAGCCAAGGGATAGCGGGAGGGCCGGGGACAGATACGCAGTATTTT; J gene: TRBJ2-3; D gene: TRBD2; V gene: TRBV4-2; clone size: .